This TCR beta chain was identified in a study of Ad26.COV2.S vaccination and SARS-CoV-2 variants. On the study more broadly: Participants got Ad26.COV2.S intramuscularly, once or twice 56 days apart.

Noted treatment: around 19 received Ad26.COV2.S at low or high dose, single or two shots; about five received placebo; per-sample allocation not given. Specimens were obtained on day 63 following the first vaccine or placebo injection. A Boston adult aged 18-55 years was the donor. Wuhan-strain SARS-CoV-2 spike was expressed by the Ad26 vector that made up the vaccine. J gave up 2 bases and V 1 base, and 3 bases lay outside the gene matches. The CDR3 length is 17 residues. Per the germline V gene, CDR1 is SGHAT and CDR2 is FQNNGV. The protocol was immunoSEQ multiplex PCR, while the TCRdb copy is restricted to in-frame clones and leaves out a portion. Among a few hundred thousand clones, over 75% were seen once, and the ten largest hold around 3.6%.

The material was peripheral blood, obtained in a trial of Ad26.COV2.S vaccine versus placebo. The V call is TRBV11-2, the J call TRBJ2-5, with 14 bases lining up with TRBD2. The TCR originated in a person between 18 and 59 years old who received the Ad26.COV2.S COVID-19 vaccine or a placebo. CDR3 bases: TGTGCCAGCAGCTTAGGGACTAGCGGGGGGTTTCAAGAGACCCAGTACTTC. Its translation is CASSLGTSGGFQETQYF.